This T cell receptor beta chain was captured in a study of metastatic and nonmetastatic thyroid tumors. Study background: Repertoire comparisons spanned blood and tumor or nodule tissue from malignant and benign thyroid patients. Findings and caveats of the study: Within blood and tumor, benign nodules reportedly had significantly lower TCR beta diversity than malignant thyroid tumors did.

Under the authors' procedure: Construction of a distant-metastasis classifier for papillary thyroid cancer relied on CDR3 differences across clinicopathological groups. TCRdb re-called the PCR reads via MiXCR. For this entry, the V and J calls and clone size follow TCRdb and not the study's own pipeline. The sample contains 7,500 to 9,500 clones, roughly 25% of which appear only once. This CDR3 has 13 amino acids. The junction had 7 bases not matched to a gene; V was cut back by 5 bases and J by 8 bases. CDR1 and CDR2 from the germline V gene are SGHNT and YYREEE (reference sequence). This clone occurred many times. Its antigen is not known. No treatment had been given to any patient before thyroid surgery.

V gene TRBV5-4 combines with J gene TRBJ1-2; 9 nucleotides align to TRBD1. The sequenced sample consisted of adjacent normal tissue. This sequence originates from a female donor with papillary thyroid cancer or a benign thyroid nodule (not recorded which). Some clones in this sample may be carry-over from other donors' samples. The CDR3 reads CASRGGTGTGYTF. The CDR3 region has the DNA TGTGCCAGCAGGGGTGGGACAGGGACCGGCTACACCTTC.